Below are 19 T cell receptor beta chains sequenced from a single sample in a study of molecular identifiers for immune sequencing clone quantification. TCRdb re-called the PCR reads with MiXCR, one entry per CDR3 protein. Counted here are around 480,000 distinct CDR3 sequences, 20% to 25% occurring once; the ten biggest clones make up roughly 0.81%. Sequenced: naive CD8+ T cells from blood, with Jurkat cell RNA spiked in. The subset here: FACS-sorted CD8+CD4-CCR7+CD45RA+ naive T cells. The receptors here all came from a human donor in good health. Some libraries in this study had Jurkat cell RNA spiked in.

CDR3 nucleotides: TGTGCCAGCAGTGAACTAGCGGGAGGTCCACAACCCTACGAGCAGTACTTC. It specifies CASSELAGGPQPYEQYF. This chain connects TRBV2 to TRBJ2-7; 11 bases are a match to TRBD2. V trimming: 2 bases; J trimming: 2 bases; junction bases outside the gene matches: 8. CDR3 size: 17 residues. In germline, CDR1 is SNHLY, CDR2 FYNNEI.

This clonotype was counted at least ten times. The chain has TRBV7-2 and TRBJ2-5, with D possibly matching TRBD1 (5 bases). The CDR3 totals 15 residues. Trimming took off 5 bases at V and 9 bases at J, with 22 bases between the two ends. Per germline, CDR1 SGHTA and CDR2 FQGNSA. In DNA form, the CDR3 reads TGTGCCAGCAGCCTTGGGGCAGGGCCTTTTTGGGCCCAGTACTTC. It yields the protein CASSLGAGPFWAQYF.

Concerning this clonotype: It may be a read error: a sequence one base away is much more abundant. The chain uses TRBV28 and TRBJ2-3; no definite D call. The CDR3 spans 15 residues. The germline V and J ends were trimmed by 8 bases and 7 bases, with 22 bases remaining between them. CDR1 and CDR2 (germline): MDHEN, SYDVKM. The CDR3 region is CASGPYGGSLNTQYF. DNA of the CDR3: TGTGCCAGCGGCCCCTATGGCGGCAGTCTTAATACGCAGTATTTT.

The chain combines TRBV19 with TRBJ1-6; D is undetermined. Germline-derived CDR1 and CDR2 are LNHDA and SQIVND (reference sequence). V was clipped by 3 bases and J by 0 bases, with 3 bases between them. This CDR3 comprises 14 residues. Here the CDR3 reads CASSISSYNSPLHF. Here the CDR3 DNA reads TGTGCCAGTAGTATCAGCTCCTATAATTCACCCCTCCACTTT.

The sample holds a few counts of this clonotype. The gene calls are TRBV28 and TRBJ1-5; 7 bases are shared with TRBD1. Per germline, CDR1 MDHEN and CDR2 SYDVKM. Germline trimming cut 6 bases from V and 2 bases from J; bases unmatched to any gene: 10. This CDR3 spans 16 amino acids. DNA for the CDR3: TGTGCCAGCAGCATACGACAGGGACTAGGCAATCAGCCCCAGCATTTT. Protein product: CASSIRQGLGNQPQHF.

The chain recombines TRBV11-2 with TRBJ2-1, with TRBD2 matching 8 bases. The V and J ends lost 4 bases and 6 bases, in that order; junction bases with no gene match: 14. This CDR3 has 17 amino acids. Germline assignment: CDR1 SGHAT and CDR2 FQNNGV. The CDR3 region has the DNA TGTGCCAGCAGCTCTATTTGGCGGGGGGTCCCGGGCAATGAGCAGTTCTTC. It codes for CASSSIWRGVPGNEQFF. Looking up the rest from reference TRBV11-2 and TRBJ2-1 gives the full variable domain: EAGVAQSPRYKIIEKRQSVAFWCNPISGHATLYWYQQILGQGPKLLIQFQNNGVVDDSQLPKDRFSAERLKGVDSTLKIQPAKLEDSAVYLCASSSIWRGVPGNEQFFGPGTRLTVL.

This clonotype was seen only a few times. This chain joins TRBV13 and TRBJ2-4, with D uncertain. The CDR3 runs to 13 residues. Germline CDR1 and CDR2: PRHDT and FYEKMQ (reference sequence). The V end lost 5 bases, the J end lost 8 bases, and 13 bases lay between the germline ends. Here the CDR3 reads CASSPRLEDIQYF. The CDR3 nucleotides read TGTGCCAGCAGCCCCCGCCTAGAGGACATTCAGTACTTC.

This clonotype was counted only a few times. The chain recombines TRBV4-3 with TRBJ2-7; 11 bases fit TRBD2. Trimming at V came to 0 bases and at J to 6 bases, leaving 4 bases not matched to a gene. This CDR3 spans 15 amino acids. CDR1 and CDR2 from the germline V gene are LGHNA and YSLEER. DNA of the CDR3: TGCGCCAGCAGCCAAGATTCCCTAGCGGGAGGCGAGCAGTACTTC. The encoded protein is CASSQDSLAGGEQYF.

In its sample, this clonotype was seen a few times. Here the CDR3 omits its conserved ending phenylalanine or tryptophan, so a read error is the likely source. This sequence joins TRBV10-3 and TRBJ2-7; 9 bases align to TRBD1. The CDR3 is 15 residues long. CDR1 and CDR2 (germline): ENHRY, SYGVKD. Germline trimming cut 6 bases from V and 6 bases from J; bases unmatched to any gene: 12. CDR3 in DNA: TGTGCCATCAGAGCCGGGACAGGGTACCCTCCCGAGCAGTACTCC. Amino acid sequence: CAIRAGTGYPPEQYS.

The chain employs TRBV7-9 and TRBJ2-5, with TRBD2 identical over 7 bases. Germline V gene sequence: CDR1 SEHNR, CDR2 FQNEAQ (reference sequence). The CDR3 spans 15 residues. V trimming: 1 base; J trimming: 7 bases; junction bases outside the gene matches: 9. CDR3 sequence (DNA): TGTGCCAGCAGCTTAGAGACTAGCAACCGTATGACCCAGTACTTC. It codes for CASSLETSNRMTQYF. Looking up the rest from reference TRBV7-9 and TRBJ2-5 gives the full variable domain: DTGVSQNPRHKITKRGQNVTFRCDPISEHNRLYWYRQTLGQGPEFLTYFQNEAQLEKSRLLSDRFSAERPKGSFSTLEIQRTEQGDSAMYLCASSLETSNRMTQYFGPGTRLLVL.

This clonotype turned up a few times. In nucleotides, the CDR3 is TGTGCCAGCAGCCGACAGGGGGCTGACGGGGAGCTGTTTTTT. Translated: CASSRQGADGELFF. V and J are TRBV6-5 and TRBJ2-2, with 10 nucleotides matching TRBD1. CDR1 is MNHEY and CDR2 is SVGAGI in the germline V gene. CDR3 length: 14 amino acids. V dropped 6 bases and J dropped 7; count of bases not matched to a gene: 5.

Concerning this clonotype itself: This clone may be a read error of a much larger clone one base away. V usage is TRBV4-3 and J usage is TRBJ1-3, with D hard to call. Germline CDR1 reads LGHNA; CDR2 reads YSLEER. This CDR3 is built from 17 residues. V was clipped by 0 bases and J by 1 base, with 13 bases between them. CDR3 sequence reads: CASSQDLRPSSGNTIYF. The DNA of the CDR3 is TGCGCCAGCAGCCAAGATCTTCGGCCATCGTCTGGAAACACCATATATTTT.

This clonotype turned up a few times. J is TRBJ2-3 and V is TRBV28; 10 nucleotides match TRBD2. The CDR3 is 16 amino acids. V shed 6 bases, J shed 3 bases, and the junction held 9 bases outside the gene matches. Germline V CDR1 and CDR2: MDHEN, SYDVKM. The CDR3 DNA reads TGTGCCAGCAGCTTGATAGCGGGAGGACGTACAGATACGCAGTATTTT. Its translation is CASSLIAGGRTDTQYF.

V gene TRBV7-9 combines with J gene TRBJ2-5; 9 bases match TRBD1. The trim removed 3 bases at V and 7 bases at J, leaving 9 bases unmatched. Per the germline V gene, CDR1 is SEHNR and CDR2 is FQNEAQ (reference sequence). The CDR3 loop spans 15 amino acids. CDR3 sequence: CASSLSRDRDWTQYF. The CDR3 coding sequence is TGTGCCAGCAGCTTGTCCCGGGACAGGGATTGGACCCAGTACTTC.

This clonotype was detected a few times. The gene calls are TRBV7-9 and TRBJ1-6, with no clear D. The CDR3 length is 15 residues. Trimming stripped 2 bases from V and 5 bases from J, with 10 bases between. From germline, CDR1 is SEHNR and CDR2 FQNEAQ (reference sequence). The CDR3, as DNA: TGTGCCAGCAGCTTATATGGGGAGAATAATTCACCCCTCCACTTT. This sequence encodes CASSLYGENNSPLHF.

This clonotype was seen a few times. The chain joins TRBV30 to TRBJ2-2; D remains ambiguous. This CDR3 comprises 13 residues. CDR1 is GTSNPN and CDR2 is SVGIG in the germline V gene (reference sequence). Trimming removed 8 bases from V and 4 bases from J, with 14 bases in between. The CDR3: CARKGYGTGELFF. DNA of the CDR3: TGTGCCAGGAAGGGTTACGGCACCGGGGAGCTGTTTTTT.

V usage is TRBV12-3 or TRBV12-4 and J usage is TRBJ2-5; possibly TRBD2 for D (7 bases). V lost 6 bases, J lost 2 bases, and 19 bases lay in between. The CDR3 extends over 16 amino acids. CDR3 sequence (DNA): TGTGCCAGCAGCGATGGGGGCGGGGGATGGCAAGAGACCCAGTACTTC. Translating it yields CASSDGGGGWQETQYF.

This clonotype has more than one count but fewer than ten. This chain connects TRBV7-9 to TRBJ2-5; D is ambiguous. V lost 3 bases to trimming and J lost 1 base, with 15 bases between them. The length of the CDR3 is 16 residues. Per the germline V gene, CDR1 is SEHNR and CDR2 is FQNEAQ (reference sequence). In DNA form, the CDR3 reads TGTGCCAGCAGCTTCGGCCAGTCATCGTTCCAAGAGACCCAGTACTTC. Amino acid sequence: CASSFGQSSFQETQYF.

The CDR3 bases are TGTGCCAGCAGCTCTGGTAGGACAGGGGTCCGCCAGAATGAGCAGTTCTTC. It specifies CASSSGRTGVRQNEQFF. The chain uses TRBV5-8 and TRBJ2-1; 9 nucleotides line up with TRBD1. Germline V gives CDR1 SGHTS, CDR2 YDEGEE. After removal of 3 bases from V and 7 bases from J, the junction contained 14 bases not matched to a gene. The CDR3 totals 17 residues.